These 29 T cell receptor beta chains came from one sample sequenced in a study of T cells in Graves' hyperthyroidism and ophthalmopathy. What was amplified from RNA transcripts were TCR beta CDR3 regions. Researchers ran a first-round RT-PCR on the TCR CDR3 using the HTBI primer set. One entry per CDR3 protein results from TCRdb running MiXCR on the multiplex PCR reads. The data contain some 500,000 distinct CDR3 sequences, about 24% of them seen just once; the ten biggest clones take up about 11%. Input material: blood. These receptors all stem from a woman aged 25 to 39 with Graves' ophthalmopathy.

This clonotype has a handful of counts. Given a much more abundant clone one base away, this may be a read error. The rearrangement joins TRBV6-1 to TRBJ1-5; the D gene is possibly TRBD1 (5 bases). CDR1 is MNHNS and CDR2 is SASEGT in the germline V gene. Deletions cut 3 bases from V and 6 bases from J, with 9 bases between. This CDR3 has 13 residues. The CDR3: CASSEGGGQPQHF. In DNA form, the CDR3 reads TGTGCCAGCAGTGAGGGGGGGGGTCAGCCCCAGCATTTT.

The CDR3 DNA reads as TGTGCCAGCAGCCAAGGTTCGCGGGAGACCCAGTACTTC. It yields the protein CASSQGSRETQYF. The rearrangement joins TRBV14 to TRBJ2-5; no firm D call. The CDR3 has 13 amino acids. Per germline, CDR1 SGHDN and CDR2 FVKESK. V lost 1 base, J lost 5 bases, and 8 bases lay in between. The entire variable domain, with the rest obtained from reference TRBV14 and TRBJ2-5, is as follows: EAGVTQFPSHSVIEKGQTVTLRCDPISGHDNLYWYRRVMGKEIKFLLHFVKESKQDESGMPNNRFLAERTGGTYSTLKVQPAELEDSGVYFCASSQGSRETQYFGPGTRLLVL.

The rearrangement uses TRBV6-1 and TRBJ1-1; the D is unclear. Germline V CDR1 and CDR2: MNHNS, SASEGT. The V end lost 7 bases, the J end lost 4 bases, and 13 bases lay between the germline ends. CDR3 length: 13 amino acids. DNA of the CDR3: TGTGCCAGCACCAAAGGGCGATTCACTGAAGCTTTCTTT. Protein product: CASTKGRFTEAFF.

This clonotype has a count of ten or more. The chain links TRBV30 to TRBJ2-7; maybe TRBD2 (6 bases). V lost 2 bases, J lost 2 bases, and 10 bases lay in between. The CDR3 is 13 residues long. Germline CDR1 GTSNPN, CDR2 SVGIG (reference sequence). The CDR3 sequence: CAWSPGDAYEQYF. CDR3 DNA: TGTGCCTGGAGTCCGGGGGACGCCTACGAGCAGTACTTC.

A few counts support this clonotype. CDR3 protein: CASSQDAGTDSYGYTF. The DNA for the CDR3 is TGCGCCAGCAGCCAAGATGCGGGGACAGATAGCTATGGCTACACCTTC. V is TRBV4-1 and J is TRBJ1-2; 7 bases are a match to TRBD1. With 0 bases clipped from V and 4 bases from J, the junction kept 8 bases outside the gene matches. In germline, CDR1 is MGHRA, CDR2 YSYEKL. The CDR3 extends over 16 amino acids.

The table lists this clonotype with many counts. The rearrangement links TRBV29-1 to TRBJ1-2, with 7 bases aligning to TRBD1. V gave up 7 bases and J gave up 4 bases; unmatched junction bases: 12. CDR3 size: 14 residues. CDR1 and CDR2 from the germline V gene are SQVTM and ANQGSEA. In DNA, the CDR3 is TGCAGCGCTATCACCGGACAGGCGATCTATGGCTACACCTTC. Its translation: CSAITGQAIYGYTF.

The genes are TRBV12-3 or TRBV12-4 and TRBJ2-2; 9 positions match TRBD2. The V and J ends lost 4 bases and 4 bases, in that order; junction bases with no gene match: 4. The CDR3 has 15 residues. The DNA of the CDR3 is TGTGCCAGCAGTTCGGGACTAGCCGGCACCGGGGAGCTGTTTTTT. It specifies CASSSGLAGTGELFF.

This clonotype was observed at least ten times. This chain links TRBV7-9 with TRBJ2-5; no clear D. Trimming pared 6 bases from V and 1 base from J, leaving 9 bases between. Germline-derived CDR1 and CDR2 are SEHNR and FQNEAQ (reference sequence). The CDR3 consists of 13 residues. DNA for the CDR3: TGTGCCAGCAGAAAAGACACCCAAGAGACCCAGTACTTC. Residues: CASRKDTQETQYF.

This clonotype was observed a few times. DNA of the CDR3: TGTGCCAGCAGTGAAGTGTTGGCGTCTGAAGCTTTCTTT. This gives the protein CASSEVLASEAFF. V and J are TRBV2 and TRBJ1-1; D unclear. V was shortened by 1 base and J by 6 bases, with 9 bases between the two germline ends. Per the germline V gene, CDR1 is SNHLY and CDR2 is FYNNEI. This CDR3 contains 13 residues.

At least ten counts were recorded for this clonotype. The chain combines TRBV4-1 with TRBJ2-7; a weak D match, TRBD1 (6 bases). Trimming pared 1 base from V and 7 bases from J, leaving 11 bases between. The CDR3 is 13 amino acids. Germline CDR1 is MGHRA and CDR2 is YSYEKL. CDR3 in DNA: TGCGCCAGCAGCCAAGGCCAGGGGAGAGAGCAGTACTTC. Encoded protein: CASSQGQGREQYF.

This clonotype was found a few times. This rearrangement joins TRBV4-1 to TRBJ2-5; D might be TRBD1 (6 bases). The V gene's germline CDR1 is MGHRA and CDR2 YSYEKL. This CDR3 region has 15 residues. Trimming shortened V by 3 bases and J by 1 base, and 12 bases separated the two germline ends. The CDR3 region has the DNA TGCGCCAGCAGCCAGAATGACAGGCTCCAAGAGACCCAGTACTTC. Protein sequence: CASSQNDRLQETQYF.

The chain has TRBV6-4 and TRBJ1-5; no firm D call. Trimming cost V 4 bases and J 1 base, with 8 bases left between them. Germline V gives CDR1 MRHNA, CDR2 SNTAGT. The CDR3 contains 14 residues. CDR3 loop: CASSAPPSNQPQHF. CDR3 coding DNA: TGTGCCAGCAGTGCCCCACCAAGCAATCAGCCCCAGCATTTT.

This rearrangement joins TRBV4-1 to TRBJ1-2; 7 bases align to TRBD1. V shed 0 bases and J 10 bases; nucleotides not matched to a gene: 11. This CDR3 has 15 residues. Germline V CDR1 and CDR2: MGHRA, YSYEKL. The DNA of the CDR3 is TGCGCCAGCAGCCAAGAGGGACAGTTAGATTACTACTACACCTTC. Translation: CASSQEGQLDYYYTF.

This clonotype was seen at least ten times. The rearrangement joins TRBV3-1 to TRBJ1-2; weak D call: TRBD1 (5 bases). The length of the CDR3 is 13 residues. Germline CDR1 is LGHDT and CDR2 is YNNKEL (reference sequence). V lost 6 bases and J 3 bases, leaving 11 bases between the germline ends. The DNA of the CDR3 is TGTGCCAGCAGTCGACAGTCGGACTATGGCTACACCTTC. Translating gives CASSRQSDYGYTF. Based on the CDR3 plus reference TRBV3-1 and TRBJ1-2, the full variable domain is DTAVSQTPKYLVTQMGNDKSIKCEQNLGHDTMYWYKQDSKKFLKIMFSYNNKELIINETVPNRFSPKSPDKAHLNLHINSLELGDSAVYFCASSRQSDYGYTFGSGTRLTVV.

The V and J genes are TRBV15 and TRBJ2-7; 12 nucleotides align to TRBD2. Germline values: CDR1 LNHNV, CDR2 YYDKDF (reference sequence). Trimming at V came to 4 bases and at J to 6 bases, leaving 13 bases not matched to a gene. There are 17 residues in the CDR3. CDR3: CATSTHSRRLAGAEQYF. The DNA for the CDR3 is TGTGCCACCAGCACGCACTCCAGGAGACTAGCGGGAGCCGAGCAGTACTTC.

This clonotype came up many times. The CDR3 sequence: CSARHNGYTF. The CDR3 bases are TGCAGTGCTAGGCACAATGGCTACACCTTC. J is TRBJ1-2 and V is TRBV20-1; D call uncertain. Germline values: CDR1 DFQATT, CDR2 SNEGSKA (reference sequence). The CDR3 has 10 residues. V was clipped by 3 bases and J by 6 bases, with 5 bases between them.

In DNA form, the CDR3 reads TGCGCCAGCACCGTATCAACCGGACAGCCCCAGCATTTT. Translating it yields CASTVSTGQPQHF. V is TRBV5-1 and J is TRBJ1-5; D remains ambiguous. This CDR3 spans 13 amino acids. Germline lookup yields CDR1 SGHRS and CDR2 YFSETQ. Trimming shortened V by 6 bases and J by 7 bases, and 14 bases separated the two germline ends. Based on the CDR3 plus reference TRBV5-1 and TRBJ1-5, the full variable domain is KAGVTQTPRYLIKTRGQQVTLSCSPISGHRSVSWYQQTPGQGLQFLFEYFSETQRNKGNFPGRFSGRQFSNSRSEMNVSTLELGDSALYLCASTVSTGQPQHFGDGTRLSIL.

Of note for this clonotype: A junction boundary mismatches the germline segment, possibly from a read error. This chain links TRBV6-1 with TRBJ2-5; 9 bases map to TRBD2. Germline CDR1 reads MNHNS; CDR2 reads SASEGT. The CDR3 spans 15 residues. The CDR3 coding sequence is TGTGTCAGCAGCCGAGGGAGCGGGGGGCCCAAGGCCCAGTACTTC. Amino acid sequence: CVSSRGSGGPKAQYF.

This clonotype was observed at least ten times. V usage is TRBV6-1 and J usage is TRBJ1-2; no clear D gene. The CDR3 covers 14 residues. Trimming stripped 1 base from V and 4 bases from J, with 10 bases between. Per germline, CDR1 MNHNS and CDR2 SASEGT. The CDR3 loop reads CASSEVTDGYGYTF. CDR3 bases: TGTGCCAGCAGTGAAGTTACAGATGGCTATGGCTACACCTTC.

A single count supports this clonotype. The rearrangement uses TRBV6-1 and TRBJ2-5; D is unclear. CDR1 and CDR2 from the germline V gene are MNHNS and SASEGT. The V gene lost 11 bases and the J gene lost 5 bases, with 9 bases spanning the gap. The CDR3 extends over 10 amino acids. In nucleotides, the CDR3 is TGTGCCTCCTTCATGGAGACCCAGTACTTC. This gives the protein CASFMETQYF.

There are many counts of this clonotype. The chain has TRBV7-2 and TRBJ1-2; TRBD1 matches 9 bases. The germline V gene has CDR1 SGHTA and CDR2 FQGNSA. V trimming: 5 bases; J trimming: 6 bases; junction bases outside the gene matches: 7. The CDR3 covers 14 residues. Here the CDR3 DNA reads TGTGCCAGCAGCCCAGGACAGGGGCATCATGGCTACACCTTC. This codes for CASSPGQGHHGYTF.

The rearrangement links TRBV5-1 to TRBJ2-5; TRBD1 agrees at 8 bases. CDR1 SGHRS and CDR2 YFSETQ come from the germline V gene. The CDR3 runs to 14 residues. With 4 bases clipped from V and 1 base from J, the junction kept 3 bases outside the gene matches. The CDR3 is CASSHGTGQETQYF. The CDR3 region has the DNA TGCGCCAGCAGCCACGGGACAGGCCAAGAGACCCAGTACTTC.

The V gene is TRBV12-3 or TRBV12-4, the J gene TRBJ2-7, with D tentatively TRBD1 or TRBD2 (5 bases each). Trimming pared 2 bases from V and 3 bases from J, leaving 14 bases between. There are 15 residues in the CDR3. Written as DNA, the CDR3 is TGTGCCAGCAGTTTATACTCAGGGACCTACTACGAGCAGTACTTC. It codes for CASSLYSGTYYEQYF.

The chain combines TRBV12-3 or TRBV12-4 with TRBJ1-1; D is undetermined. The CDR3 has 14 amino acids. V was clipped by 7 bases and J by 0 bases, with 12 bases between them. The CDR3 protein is CASTTPSLNTEAFF. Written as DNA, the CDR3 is TGTGCCAGCACCACCCCGTCCTTGAACACTGAAGCTTTCTTT.

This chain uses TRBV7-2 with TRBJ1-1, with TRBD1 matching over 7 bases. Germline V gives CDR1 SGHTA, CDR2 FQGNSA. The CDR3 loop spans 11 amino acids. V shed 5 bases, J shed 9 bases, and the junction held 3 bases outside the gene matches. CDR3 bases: TGTGCCAGCAGCCAACAGGGGAAAGCTTTCTTT. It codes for CASSQQGKAFF.

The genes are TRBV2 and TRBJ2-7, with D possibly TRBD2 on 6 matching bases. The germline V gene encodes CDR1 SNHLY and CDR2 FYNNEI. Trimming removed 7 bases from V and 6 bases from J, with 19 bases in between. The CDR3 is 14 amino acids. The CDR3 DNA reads TGTGCCAGCAATCGCCGGGGGTCCCCGGCCGAGCAGTACTTC. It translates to CASNRRGSPAEQYF.

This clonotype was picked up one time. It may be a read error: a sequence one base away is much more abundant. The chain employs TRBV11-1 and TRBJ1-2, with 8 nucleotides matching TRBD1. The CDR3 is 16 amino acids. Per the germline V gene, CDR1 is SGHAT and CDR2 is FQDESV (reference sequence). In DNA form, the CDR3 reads TGTGCCAGCAGCTTGAACCCGGGACAGGTGAACTATGGCTTCACCTTC. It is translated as CASSLNPGQVNYGFTF.

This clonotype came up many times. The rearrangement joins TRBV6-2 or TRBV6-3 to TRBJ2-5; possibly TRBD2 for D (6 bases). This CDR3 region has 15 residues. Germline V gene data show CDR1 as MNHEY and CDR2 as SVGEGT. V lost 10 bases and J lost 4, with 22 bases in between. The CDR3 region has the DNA TGTGCCACCCCTGAAAGTTTAGCGGTGGCAGAGACCCAGTACTTC. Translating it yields CATPESLAVAETQYF.

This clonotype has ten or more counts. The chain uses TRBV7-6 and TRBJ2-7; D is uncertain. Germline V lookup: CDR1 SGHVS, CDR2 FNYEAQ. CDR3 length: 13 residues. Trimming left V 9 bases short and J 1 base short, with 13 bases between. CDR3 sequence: CASTDHHSYEQYF. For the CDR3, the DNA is TGTGCCAGTACAGATCATCATTCCTACGAGCAGTACTTC.